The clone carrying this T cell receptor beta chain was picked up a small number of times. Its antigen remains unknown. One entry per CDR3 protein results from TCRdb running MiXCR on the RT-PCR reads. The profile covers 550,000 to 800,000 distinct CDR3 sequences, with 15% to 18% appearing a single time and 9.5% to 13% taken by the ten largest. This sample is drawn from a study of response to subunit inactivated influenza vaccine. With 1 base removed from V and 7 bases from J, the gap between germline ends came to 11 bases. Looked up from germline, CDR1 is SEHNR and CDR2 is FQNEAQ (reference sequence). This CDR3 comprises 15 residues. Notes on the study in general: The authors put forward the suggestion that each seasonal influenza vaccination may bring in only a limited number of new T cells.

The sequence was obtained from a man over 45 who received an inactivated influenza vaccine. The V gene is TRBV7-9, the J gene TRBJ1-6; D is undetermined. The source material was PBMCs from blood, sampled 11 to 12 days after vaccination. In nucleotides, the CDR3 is TGTGCCAGCAGCTTAGGGGGATTGGGAAATTCACCCCTCCACTTT. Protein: CASSLGGLGNSPLHF. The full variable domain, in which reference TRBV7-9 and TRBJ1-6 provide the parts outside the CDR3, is DTGVSQNPRHKITKRGQNVTFRCDPISEHNRLYWYRQTLGQGPEFLTYFQNEAQLEKSRLLSDRFSAERPKGSFSTLEIQRTEQGDSAMYLCASSLGGLGNSPLHFGNGTRLTVT.